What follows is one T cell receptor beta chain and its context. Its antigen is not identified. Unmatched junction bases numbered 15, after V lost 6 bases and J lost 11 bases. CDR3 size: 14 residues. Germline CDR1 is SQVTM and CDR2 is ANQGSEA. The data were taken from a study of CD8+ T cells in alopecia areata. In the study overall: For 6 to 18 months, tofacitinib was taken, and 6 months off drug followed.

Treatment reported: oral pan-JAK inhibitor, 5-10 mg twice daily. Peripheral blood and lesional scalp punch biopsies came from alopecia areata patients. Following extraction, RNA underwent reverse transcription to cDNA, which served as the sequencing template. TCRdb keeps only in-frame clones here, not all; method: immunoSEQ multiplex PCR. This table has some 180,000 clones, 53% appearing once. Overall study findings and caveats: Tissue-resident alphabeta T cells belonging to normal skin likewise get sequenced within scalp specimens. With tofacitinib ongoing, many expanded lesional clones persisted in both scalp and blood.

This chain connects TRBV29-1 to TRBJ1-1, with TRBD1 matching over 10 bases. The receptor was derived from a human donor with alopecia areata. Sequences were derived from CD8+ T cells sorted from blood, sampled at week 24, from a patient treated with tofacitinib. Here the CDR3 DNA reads TGCAGCGTCGGCCCTGGGACAGGGGAGACCTTGGCTTTCTTT. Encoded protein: CSVGPGTGETLAFF.